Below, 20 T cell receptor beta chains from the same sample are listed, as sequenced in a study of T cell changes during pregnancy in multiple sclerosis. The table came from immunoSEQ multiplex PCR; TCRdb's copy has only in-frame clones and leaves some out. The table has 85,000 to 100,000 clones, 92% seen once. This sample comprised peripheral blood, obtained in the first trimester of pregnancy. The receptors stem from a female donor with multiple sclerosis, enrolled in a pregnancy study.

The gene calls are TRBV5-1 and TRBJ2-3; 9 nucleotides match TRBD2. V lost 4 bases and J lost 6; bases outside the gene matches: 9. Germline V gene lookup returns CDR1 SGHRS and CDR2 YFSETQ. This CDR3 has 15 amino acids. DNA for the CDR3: TGCGCCAGCAGCCTCCGGGGGACTAGCATCGATACGCAGTATTTT. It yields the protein CASSLRGTSIDTQYF.

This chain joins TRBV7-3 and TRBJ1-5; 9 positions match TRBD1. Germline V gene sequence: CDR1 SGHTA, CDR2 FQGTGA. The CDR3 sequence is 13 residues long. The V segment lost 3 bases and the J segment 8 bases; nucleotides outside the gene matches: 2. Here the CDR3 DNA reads TGTGCCAGCAGCTTGGACAGGGGTAAGCCCCAGCATTTT. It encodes CASSLDRGKPQHF.

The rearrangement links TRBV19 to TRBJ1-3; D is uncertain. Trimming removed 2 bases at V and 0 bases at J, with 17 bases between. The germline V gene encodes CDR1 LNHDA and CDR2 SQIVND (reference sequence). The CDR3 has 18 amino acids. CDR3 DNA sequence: TGTGCCAGTAGTATAAGGTCCCTTCAGGATTCCTCTGGAAACACCATATATTTT. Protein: CASSIRSLQDSSGNTIYF.

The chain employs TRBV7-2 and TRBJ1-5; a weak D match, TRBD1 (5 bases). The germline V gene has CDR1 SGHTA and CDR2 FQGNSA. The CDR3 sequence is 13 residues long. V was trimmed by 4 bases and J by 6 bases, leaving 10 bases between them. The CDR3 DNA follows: TGTGCCAGCAGCTCACAGGACGGTCAGCCCCAGCATTTT. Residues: CASSSQDGQPQHF.

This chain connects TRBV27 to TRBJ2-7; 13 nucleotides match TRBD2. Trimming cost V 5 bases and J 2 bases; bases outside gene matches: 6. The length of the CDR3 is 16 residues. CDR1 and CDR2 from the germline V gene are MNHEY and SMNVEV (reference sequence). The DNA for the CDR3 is TGTGCCAGCAGTCCCCTGACTAGCGGGGGGACCTACGAGCAGTACTTC. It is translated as CASSPLTSGGTYEQYF.

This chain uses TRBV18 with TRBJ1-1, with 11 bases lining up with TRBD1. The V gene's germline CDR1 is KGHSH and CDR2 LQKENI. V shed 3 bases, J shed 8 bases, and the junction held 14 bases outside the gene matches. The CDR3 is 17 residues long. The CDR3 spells CASSPPLRTGGVWEAFF. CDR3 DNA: TGTGCCAGCTCACCCCCCCTTAGGACAGGGGGCGTGTGGGAAGCTTTCTTT. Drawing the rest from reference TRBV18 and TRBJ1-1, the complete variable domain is NAGVMQNPRHLVRRRGQEARLRCSPMKGHSHVYWYRQLPEEGLKFMVYLQKENIIDESGMPKERFSAEFPKEGPSILRIQQVVRGDSAAYFCASSPPLRTGGVWEAFFGQGTRLTVV.

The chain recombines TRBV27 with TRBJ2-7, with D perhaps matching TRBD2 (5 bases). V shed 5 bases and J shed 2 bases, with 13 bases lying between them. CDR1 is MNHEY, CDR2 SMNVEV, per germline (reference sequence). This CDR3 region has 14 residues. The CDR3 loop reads CASSLGTGAYEQYF. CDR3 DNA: TGTGCCAGCAGTCTCGGAACCGGGGCCTACGAGCAGTACTTC.

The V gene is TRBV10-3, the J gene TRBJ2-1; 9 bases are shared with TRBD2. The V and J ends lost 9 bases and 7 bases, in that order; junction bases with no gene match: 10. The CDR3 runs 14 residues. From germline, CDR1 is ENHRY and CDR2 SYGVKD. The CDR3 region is CAISLAGAANEQFF. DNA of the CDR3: TGTGCCATAAGCTTAGCGGGAGCCGCTAATGAGCAGTTCTTC.

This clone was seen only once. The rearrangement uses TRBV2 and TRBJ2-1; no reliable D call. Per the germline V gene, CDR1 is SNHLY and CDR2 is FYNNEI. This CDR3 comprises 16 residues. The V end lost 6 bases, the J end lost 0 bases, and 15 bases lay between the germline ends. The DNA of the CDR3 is TGTGCCAGCAGGGGCCTACCCTTAAGCTCCTACAATGAGCAGTTCTTC. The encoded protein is CASRGLPLSSYNEQFF.

As DNA, the CDR3 is TGCGCCAGCAGCTTGGCCCCGGGGAAGAACACCGGGGAGCTGTTTTTT. This codes for CASSLAPGKNTGELFF. J is TRBJ2-2 and V is TRBV5-1, with a tentative D call TRBD2 (5 bases). Trimming took 0 bases from V and 1 from J, leaving 10 bases between them. CDR1 and CDR2 from the germline V gene are SGHRS and YFSETQ. This CDR3 spans 16 amino acids.

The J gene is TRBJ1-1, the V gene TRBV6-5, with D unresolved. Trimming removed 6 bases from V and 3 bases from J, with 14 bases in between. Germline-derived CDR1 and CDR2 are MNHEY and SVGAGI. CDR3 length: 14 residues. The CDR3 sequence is CASRLLVLDTEAFF. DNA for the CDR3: TGTGCCAGCAGACTGTTGGTTTTGGACACTGAAGCTTTCTTT.

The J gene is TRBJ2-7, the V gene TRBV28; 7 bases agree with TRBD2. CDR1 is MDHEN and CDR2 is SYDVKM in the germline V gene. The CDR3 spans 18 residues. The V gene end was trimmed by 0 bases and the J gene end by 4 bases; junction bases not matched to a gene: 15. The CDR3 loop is CASSLWSPSSGLLYEQYF. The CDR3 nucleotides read TGTGCCAGCAGTTTATGGTCCCCCTCATCGGGACTACTATACGAGCAGTACTTC.

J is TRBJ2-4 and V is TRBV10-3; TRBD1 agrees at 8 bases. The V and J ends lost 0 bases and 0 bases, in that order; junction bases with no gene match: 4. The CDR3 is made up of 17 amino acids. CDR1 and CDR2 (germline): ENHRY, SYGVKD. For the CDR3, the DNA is TGTGCCATCAGTGAGTCGGGACAGGCGCTAGCCAAAAACATTCAGTACTTC. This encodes CAISESGQALAKNIQYF.

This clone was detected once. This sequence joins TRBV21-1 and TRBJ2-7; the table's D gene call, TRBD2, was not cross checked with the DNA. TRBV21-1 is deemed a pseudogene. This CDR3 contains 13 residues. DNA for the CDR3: TGTGCCAGCAGCACGAGGGAGTCGTACGAGCAGTACTTC. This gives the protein CASSTRESYEQYF.

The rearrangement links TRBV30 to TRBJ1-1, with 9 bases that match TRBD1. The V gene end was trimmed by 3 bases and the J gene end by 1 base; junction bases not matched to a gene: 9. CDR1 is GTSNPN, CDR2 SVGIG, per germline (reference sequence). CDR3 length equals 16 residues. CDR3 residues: CAWSGQTGGRNTEAFF. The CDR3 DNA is TGTGCCTGGAGCGGACAAACAGGGGGCCGGAACACTGAAGCTTTCTTT.

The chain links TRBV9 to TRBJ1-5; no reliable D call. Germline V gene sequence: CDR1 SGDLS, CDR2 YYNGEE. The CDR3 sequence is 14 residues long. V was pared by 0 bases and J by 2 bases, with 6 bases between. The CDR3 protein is CASSVGSGNQPQHF. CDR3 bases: TGTGCCAGCAGCGTAGGCAGCGGCAATCAGCCCCAGCATTTT.

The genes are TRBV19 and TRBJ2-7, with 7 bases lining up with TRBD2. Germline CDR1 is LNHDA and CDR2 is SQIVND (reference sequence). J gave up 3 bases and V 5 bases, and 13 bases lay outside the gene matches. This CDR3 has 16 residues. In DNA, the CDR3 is TGTGCCAGTAGTTACATAAAGGGCGGGGGAATCTACGAGCAGTACTTC. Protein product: CASSYIKGGGIYEQYF.

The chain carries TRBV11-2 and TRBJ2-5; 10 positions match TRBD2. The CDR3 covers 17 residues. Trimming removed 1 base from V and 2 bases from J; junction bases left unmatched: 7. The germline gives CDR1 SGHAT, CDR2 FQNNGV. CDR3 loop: CASSLGSSGRGQETQYF. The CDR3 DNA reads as TGTGCCAGCAGCTTAGGGTCTAGCGGGAGAGGGCAAGAGACCCAGTACTTC.

This CDR3 reads CASSFGQVSTDTQYF. The CDR3 DNA follows: TGCGCCAGCAGCTTCGGTCAGGTCAGCACAGATACGCAGTATTTT. The chain has TRBV5-1 and TRBJ2-3; D gene ambiguous. This CDR3 is 15 amino acids long. From germline, CDR1 is SGHRS and CDR2 YFSETQ. V shed 2 bases and J shed 0 bases, with 10 bases lying between them.

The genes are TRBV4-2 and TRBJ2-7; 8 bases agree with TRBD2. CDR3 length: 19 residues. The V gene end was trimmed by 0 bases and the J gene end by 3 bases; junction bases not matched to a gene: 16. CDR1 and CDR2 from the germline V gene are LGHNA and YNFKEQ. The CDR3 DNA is TGTGCCAGCAGCCAAGATCCCCGGGGGGGCGGGAGGCACCTCTACGAGCAGTACTTC. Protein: CASSQDPRGGGRHLYEQYF.